The TCR beta chain described here comes from a study of control samples from healthy donors and cancer patients. Using immunoSEQ multiplex PCR, the repertoire was profiled, and TCRdb retains in-frame clones only, with some absent. The sample has tens of thousands of clones, roughly 93% seen once. The CDR3 loop spans 15 amino acids. V was cut by 0 bases and J by 3 bases, with 11 bases left in between. The germline gives CDR1 LNHDA, CDR2 SQIVND (reference sequence). The specimen was blood. The V gene is TRBV19, the J gene TRBJ1-1; D gene ambiguous. The sequence was obtained from a woman aged 18-29 years in good health. CDR3 in DNA: TGTGCCAGTAGTATAGAAATATCGGGGTACACTGAAGCTTTCTTT. Its translation: CASSIEISGYTEAFF.